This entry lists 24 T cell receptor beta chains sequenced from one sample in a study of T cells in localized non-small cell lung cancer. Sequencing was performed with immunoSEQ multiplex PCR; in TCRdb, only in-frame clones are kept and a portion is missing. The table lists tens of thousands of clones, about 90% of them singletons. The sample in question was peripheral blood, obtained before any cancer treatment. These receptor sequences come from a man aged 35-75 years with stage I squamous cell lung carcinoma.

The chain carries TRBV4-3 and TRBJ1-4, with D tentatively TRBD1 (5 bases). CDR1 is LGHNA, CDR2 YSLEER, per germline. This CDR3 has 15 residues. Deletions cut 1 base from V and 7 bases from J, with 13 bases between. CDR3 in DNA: TGCGCCAGCAGCCAAGGACGGGGGGAGGGTGAAAAACTGTTTTTT. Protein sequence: CASSQGRGEGEKLFF.

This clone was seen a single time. Here the CDR3 reads CASSLISGGERQPQHF. CDR3 nucleotides: TGTGCCAGCAGCTTAATTTCCGGAGGGGAGAGACAGCCCCAGCATTTT. This chain uses TRBV7-2 with TRBJ1-5, with a weak D call TRBD1 (5 bases). V lost 2 bases, J lost 7 bases, and 18 bases lay in between. The germline CDR1 and CDR2 sequences are SGHTA and FQGNSA. This CDR3 has 16 amino acids.

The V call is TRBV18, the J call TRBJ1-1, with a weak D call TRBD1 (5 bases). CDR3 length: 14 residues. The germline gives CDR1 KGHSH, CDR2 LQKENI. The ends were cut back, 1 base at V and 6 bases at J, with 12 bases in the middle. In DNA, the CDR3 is TGTGCCAGCTCACCACGGGAACAAGGGGCTGAAGCTTTCTTT. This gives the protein CASSPREQGAEAFF.

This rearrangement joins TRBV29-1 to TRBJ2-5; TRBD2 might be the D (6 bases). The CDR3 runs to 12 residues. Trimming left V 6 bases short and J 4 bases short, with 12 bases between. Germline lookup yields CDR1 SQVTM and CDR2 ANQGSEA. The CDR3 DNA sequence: TGCAGCGTACAACGGGGGAGAGAGACCCAGTACTTC. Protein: CSVQRGRETQYF.

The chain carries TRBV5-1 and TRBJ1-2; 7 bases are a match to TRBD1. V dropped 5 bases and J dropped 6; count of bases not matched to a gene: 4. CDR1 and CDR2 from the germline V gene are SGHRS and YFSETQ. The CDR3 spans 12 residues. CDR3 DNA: TGCGCCAGCAGAACAGGGGCGGATGGCTACACCTTC. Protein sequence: CASRTGADGYTF.

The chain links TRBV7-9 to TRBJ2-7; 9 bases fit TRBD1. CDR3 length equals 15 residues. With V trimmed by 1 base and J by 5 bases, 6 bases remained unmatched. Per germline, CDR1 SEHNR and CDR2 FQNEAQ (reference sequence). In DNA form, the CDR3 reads TGTGCCAGCAGCTTAGTACAGGGGGCGTACAACGAGCAGTACTTC. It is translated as CASSLVQGAYNEQYF.

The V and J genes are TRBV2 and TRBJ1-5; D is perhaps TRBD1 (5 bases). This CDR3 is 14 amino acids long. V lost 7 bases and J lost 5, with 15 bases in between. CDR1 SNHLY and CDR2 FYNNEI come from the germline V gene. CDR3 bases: TGTGCCAGCAACAGACAGTTTCTAGATCAGCCCCAGCATTTT. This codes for CASNRQFLDQPQHF.

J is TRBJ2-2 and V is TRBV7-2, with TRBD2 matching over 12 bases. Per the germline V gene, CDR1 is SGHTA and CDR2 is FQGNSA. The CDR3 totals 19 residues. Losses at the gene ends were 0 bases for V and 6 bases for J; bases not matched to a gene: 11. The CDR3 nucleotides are TGTGCCAGCAGCTTAGCGGAACTAGCGGGAGGCCTTGGGCCCGGGGAGCTGTTTTTT. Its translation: CASSLAELAGGLGPGELFF.

CDR3 protein: CASSTRQGAYNEQFF. CDR3 in DNA: TGTGCCAGTAGTACGCGACAGGGGGCCTACAATGAGCAGTTCTTC. The chain is built from TRBV19 and TRBJ2-1; TRBD1 agrees at 9 bases. CDR1 and CDR2 from the germline V gene are LNHDA and SQIVND (reference sequence). V gave up 4 bases and J gave up 2 bases; unmatched junction bases: 3. The CDR3 length is 15 residues.

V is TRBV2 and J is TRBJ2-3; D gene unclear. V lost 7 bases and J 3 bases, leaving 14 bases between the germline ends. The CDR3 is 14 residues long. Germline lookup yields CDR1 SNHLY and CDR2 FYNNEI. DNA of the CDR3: TGTGCCAGCACTCGAGCACCTTCGACAGATACGCAGTATTTT. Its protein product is CASTRAPSTDTQYF.

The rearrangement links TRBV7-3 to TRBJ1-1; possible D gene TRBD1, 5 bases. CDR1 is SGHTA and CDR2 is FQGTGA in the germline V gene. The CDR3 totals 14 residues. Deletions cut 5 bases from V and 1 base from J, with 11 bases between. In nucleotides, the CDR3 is TGTGCCAGCAGCAGGGACGGAGCGAACACTGAAGCTTTCTTT. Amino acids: CASSRDGANTEAFF. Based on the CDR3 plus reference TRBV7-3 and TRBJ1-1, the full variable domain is GAGVSQTPSNKVTEKGKYVELRCDPISGHTALYWYRQSLGQGPEFLIYFQGTGAADDSGLPNDRFFAVRPEGSVSTLKIQRTERGDSAVYLCASSRDGANTEAFFGQGTRLTVV.

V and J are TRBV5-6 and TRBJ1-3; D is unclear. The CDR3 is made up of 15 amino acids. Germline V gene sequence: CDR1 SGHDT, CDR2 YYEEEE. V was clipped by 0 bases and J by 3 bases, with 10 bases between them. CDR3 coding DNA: TGTGCCAGCAGCTTGGGGATGGAGGGTGGAAACACCATATATTTT. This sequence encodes CASSLGMEGGNTIYF.

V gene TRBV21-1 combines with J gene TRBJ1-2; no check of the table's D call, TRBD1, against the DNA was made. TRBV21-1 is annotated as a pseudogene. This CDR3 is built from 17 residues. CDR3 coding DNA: TGTGCCAGCAGCCCCAAAGCAAGGGGCCCGGTGGACTATGGCTACACCTTC. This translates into CASSPKARGPVDYGYTF.

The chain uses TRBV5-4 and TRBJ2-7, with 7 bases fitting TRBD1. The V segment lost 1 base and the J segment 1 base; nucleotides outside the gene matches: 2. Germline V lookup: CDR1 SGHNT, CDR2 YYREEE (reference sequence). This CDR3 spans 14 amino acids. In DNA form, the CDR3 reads TGTGCCAGCAGCTTGAACAGGGGTTCCTACGAGCAGTACTTC. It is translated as CASSLNRGSYEQYF.

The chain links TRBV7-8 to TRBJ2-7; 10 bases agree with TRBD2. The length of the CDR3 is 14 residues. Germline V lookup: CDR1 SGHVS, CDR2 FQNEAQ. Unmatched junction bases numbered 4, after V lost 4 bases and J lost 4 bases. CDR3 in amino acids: CASSSHSGRYEQYF. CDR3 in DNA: TGTGCCAGCAGCTCACATAGCGGGAGGTACGAGCAGTACTTC.

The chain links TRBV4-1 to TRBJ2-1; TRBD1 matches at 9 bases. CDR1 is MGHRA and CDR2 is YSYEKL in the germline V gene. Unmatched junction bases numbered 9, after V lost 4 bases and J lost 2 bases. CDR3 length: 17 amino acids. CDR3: CASSLDRGKETYNEQFF. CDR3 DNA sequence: TGCGCCAGCAGCCTCGACAGGGGGAAAGAGACCTACAATGAGCAGTTCTTC.

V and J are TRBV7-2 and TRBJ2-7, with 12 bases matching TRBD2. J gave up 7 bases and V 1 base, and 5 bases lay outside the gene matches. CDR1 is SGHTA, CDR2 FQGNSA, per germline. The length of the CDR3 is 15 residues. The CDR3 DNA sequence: TGTGCCAGCAGCTTAGGACTAGCGGGAGTGGAAGAGCAGTACTTC. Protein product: CASSLGLAGVEEQYF.

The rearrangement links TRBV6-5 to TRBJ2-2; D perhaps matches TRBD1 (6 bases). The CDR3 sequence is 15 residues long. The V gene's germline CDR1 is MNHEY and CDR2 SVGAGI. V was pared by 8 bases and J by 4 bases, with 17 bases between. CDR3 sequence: CASSQTGTFTGELFF. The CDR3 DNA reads TGTGCCAGCTCCCAGACCGGGACATTCACCGGGGAGCTGTTTTTT.

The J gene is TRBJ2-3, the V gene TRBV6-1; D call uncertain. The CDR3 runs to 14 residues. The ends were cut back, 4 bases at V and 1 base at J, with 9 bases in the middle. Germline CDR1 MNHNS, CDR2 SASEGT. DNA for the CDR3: TGTGCCAGCAGTGTTCGAGACGGCACAGATACGCAGTATTTT. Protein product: CASSVRDGTDTQYF.

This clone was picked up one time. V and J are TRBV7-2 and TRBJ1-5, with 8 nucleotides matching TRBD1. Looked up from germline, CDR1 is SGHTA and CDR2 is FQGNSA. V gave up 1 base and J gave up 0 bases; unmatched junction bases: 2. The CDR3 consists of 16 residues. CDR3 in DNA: TGTGCCAGCAGCTTAGACAGGGGGTATAGCAATCAGCCCCAGCATTTT. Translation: CASSLDRGYSNQPQHF.

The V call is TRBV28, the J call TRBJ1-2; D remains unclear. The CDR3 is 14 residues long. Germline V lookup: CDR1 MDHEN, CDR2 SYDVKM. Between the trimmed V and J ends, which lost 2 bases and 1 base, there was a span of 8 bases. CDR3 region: CASSLLTNNYGYTF. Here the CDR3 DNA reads TGTGCCAGCAGTTTACTGACCAATAACTATGGCTACACCTTC.

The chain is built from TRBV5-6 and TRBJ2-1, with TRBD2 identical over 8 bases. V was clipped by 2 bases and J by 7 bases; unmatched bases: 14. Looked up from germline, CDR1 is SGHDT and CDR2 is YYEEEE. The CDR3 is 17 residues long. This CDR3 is CASSLGGGRAFTNEQFF. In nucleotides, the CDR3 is TGTGCCAGCAGCTTAGGCGGGGGGAGGGCCTTTACGAATGAGCAGTTCTTC.

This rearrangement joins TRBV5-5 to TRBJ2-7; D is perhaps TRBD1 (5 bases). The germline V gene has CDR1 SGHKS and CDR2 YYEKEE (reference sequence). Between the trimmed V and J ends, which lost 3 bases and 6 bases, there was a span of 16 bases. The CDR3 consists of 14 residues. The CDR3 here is CASSSGAGIPEQYF. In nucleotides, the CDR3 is TGTGCCAGCAGCTCGGGTGCAGGGATCCCCGAGCAGTACTTC. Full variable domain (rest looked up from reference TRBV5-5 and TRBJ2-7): DAGVTQSPTHLIKTRGQQVTLRCSPISGHKSVSWYQQVLGQGPQFIFQYYEKEERGRGNFPDRFSARQFPNYSSELNVNALLLGDSALYLCASSSGAGIPEQYFGPGTRLTVT.

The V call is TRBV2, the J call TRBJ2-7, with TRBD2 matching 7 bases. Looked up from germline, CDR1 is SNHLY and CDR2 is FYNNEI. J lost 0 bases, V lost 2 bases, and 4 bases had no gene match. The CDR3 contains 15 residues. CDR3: CASSELGGSSYEQYF. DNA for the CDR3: TGTGCCAGCAGTGAACTTGGCGGGAGCTCCTACGAGCAGTACTTC.